The present T cell receptor (beta chain) was sequenced within a study of T cells expressing NK-cell markers. Notes on the study in general: It is unclear if expanded NKG2C-expressing clones target HCMV antigens.

TCRdb re-called the 5' RACE reads; every CDR3 protein appears as one record, without DNA. In all, the sample yields about 300,000 distinct CDR3 sequences. The CDR3 covers 14 residues. Worth noting for this clonotype: Its target is not known.

The rearrangement links TRBV12-3 or TRBV12-4 to TRBJ1-1; TCRdb selects TRBD1, and the lack of DNA leaves this call unchecked. Material for sequencing was blood T cells: a sorted CD56 or NKG2C T cell subset, CD4+ or CD8+ T cells, or bulk PBMC T cells (not recorded which). The sequence was obtained from a woman between 18 and 70 years old in good health. CDR3: CASRPTGLGTEAFF.